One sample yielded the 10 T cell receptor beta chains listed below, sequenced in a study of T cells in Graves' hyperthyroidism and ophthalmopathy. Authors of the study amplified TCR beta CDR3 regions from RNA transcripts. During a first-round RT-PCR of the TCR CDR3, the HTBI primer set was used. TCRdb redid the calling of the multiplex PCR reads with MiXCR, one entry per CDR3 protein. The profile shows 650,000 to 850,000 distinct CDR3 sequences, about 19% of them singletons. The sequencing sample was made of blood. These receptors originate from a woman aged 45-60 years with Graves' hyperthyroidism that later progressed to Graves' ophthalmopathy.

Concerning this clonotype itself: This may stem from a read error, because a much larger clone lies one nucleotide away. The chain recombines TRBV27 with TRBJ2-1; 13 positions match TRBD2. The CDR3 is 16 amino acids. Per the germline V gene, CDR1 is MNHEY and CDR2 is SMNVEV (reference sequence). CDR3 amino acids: CASSWVGLAGAHERFF. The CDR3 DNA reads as TGTGCCAGCAGTTGGGTCGGACTAGCGGGGGCGCATGAGCGGTTCTTC.

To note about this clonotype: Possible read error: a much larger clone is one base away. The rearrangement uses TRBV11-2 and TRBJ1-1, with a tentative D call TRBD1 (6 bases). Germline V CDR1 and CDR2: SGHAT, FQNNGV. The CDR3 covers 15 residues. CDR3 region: CASGFRQGMNTEAFF. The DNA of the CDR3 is TGTGCCAGCGGCTTCCGGCAGGGGATGAACACTGAAGCTTTCTTT.

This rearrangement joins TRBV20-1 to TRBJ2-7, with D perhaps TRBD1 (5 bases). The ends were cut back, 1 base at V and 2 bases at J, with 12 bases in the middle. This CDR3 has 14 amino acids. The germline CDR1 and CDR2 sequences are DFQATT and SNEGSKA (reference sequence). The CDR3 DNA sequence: TGCAGTGCTAGAGTGGCCGACAGAACCTACGAGCAGTACTTC. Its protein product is CSARVADRTYEQYF.

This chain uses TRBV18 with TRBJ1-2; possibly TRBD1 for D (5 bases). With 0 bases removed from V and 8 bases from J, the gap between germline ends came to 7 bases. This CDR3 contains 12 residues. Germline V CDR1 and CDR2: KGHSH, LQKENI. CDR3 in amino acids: CASSPPGEGYTF. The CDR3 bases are TGTGCCAGCTCACCACCAGGGGAAGGCTACACCTTC. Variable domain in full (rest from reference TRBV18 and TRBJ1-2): NAGVMQNPRHLVRRRGQEARLRCSPMKGHSHVYWYRQLPEEGLKFMVYLQKENIIDESGMPKERFSAEFPKEGPSILRIQQVVRGDSAAYFCASSPPGEGYTFGSGTRLTVV.

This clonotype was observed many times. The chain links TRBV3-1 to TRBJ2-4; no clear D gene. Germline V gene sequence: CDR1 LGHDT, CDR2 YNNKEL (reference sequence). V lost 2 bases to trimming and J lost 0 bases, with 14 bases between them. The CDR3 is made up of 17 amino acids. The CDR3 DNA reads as TGTGCCAGCAGCCAATTCACAGCTCTATTAGCCAAAAACATTCAGTACTTC. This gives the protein CASSQFTALLAKNIQYF.

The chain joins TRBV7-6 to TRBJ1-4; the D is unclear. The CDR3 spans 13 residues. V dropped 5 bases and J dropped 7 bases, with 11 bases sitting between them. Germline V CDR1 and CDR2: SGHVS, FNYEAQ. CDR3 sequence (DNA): TGTGCCAGCAGCCCCGTCGGCAGTGAAAAACTGTTTTTT. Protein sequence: CASSPVGSEKLFF.

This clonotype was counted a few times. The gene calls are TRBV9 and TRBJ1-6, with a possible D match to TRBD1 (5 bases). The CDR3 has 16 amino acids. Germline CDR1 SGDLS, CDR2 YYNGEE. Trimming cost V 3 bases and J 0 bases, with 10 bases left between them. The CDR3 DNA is TGTGCCAGCAGCGATAACAGGAACTCCTATAATTCACCCCTCCACTTT. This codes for CASSDNRNSYNSPLHF.

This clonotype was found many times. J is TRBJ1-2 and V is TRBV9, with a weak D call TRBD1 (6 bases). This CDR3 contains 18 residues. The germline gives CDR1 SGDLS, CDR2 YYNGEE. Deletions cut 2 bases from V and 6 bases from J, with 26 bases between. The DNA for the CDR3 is TGTGCCAGCAGCGTCGAACGGGACTGGGGGGCGAGGTGTCATGGCTACACCTTC. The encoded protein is CASSVERDWGARCHGYTF.

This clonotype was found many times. In DNA form, the CDR3 reads TGTGCCAGCTCACGACAGGCGAACACTGAAGCTTTCTTT. It encodes CASSRQANTEAFF. The V gene is TRBV18, the J gene TRBJ1-1; weak D call: TRBD1 (6 bases). The CDR3 covers 13 residues. V was trimmed by 4 bases and J by 1 base, leaving 7 bases between them. The germline gives CDR1 KGHSH, CDR2 LQKENI. Based on the CDR3 plus reference TRBV18 and TRBJ1-1, the full variable domain is NAGVMQNPRHLVRRRGQEARLRCSPMKGHSHVYWYRQLPEEGLKFMVYLQKENIIDESGMPKERFSAEFPKEGPSILRIQQVVRGDSAAYFCASSRQANTEAFFGQGTRLTVV.

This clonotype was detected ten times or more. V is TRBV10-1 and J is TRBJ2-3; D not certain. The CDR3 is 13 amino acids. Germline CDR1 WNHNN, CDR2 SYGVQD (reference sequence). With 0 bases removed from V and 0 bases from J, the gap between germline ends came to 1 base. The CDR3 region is CASSESSTDTQYF. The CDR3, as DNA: TGCGCCAGCAGTGAGTCTAGCACAGATACGCAGTATTTT.